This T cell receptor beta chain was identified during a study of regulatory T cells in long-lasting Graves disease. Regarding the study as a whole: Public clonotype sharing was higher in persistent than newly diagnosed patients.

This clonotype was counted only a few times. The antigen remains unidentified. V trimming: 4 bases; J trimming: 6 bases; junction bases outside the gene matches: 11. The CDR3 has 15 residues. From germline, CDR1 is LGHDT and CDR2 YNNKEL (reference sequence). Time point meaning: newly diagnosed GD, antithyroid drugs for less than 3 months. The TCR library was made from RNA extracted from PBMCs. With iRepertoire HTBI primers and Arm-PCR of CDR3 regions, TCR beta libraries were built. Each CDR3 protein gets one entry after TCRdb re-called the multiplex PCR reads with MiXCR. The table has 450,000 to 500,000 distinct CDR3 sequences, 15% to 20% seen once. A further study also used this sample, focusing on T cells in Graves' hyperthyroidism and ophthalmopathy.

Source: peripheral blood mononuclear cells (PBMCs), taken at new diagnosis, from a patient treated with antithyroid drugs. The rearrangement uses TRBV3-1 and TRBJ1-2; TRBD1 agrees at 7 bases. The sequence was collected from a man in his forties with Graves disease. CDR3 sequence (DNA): TGTGCCAGCAGCCCGCAACAGGGGCCCGGGAATGGCTACACCTTC. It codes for CASSPQQGPGNGYTF.